This TCR beta chain was found in a study of PD-L1 blockade in urothelial cancer. Per the germline V gene, CDR1 is SGHNT and CDR2 is YYREEE (reference sequence). This CDR3 is 15 amino acids long. The trim removed 3 bases at V and 0 bases at J, leaving 1 base unmatched. Profiled with immunoSEQ multiplex PCR; TCRdb holds only in-frame clones, not every one. This sample has tens of thousands of clones, with roughly 87% found just once. The TCR was taken from a woman in her 70s with urothelial cancer. Sequenced here: PBMCs, sampled around atezolizumab (anti-PD-L1) treatment. This rearrangement joins TRBV5-4 to TRBJ2-3; 10 positions match TRBD2. CDR3 amino acids: CASSSSGSSTDTQYF. The CDR3 DNA follows: TGTGCCAGCAGCTCTAGCGGGAGCAGCACAGATACGCAGTATTTT.